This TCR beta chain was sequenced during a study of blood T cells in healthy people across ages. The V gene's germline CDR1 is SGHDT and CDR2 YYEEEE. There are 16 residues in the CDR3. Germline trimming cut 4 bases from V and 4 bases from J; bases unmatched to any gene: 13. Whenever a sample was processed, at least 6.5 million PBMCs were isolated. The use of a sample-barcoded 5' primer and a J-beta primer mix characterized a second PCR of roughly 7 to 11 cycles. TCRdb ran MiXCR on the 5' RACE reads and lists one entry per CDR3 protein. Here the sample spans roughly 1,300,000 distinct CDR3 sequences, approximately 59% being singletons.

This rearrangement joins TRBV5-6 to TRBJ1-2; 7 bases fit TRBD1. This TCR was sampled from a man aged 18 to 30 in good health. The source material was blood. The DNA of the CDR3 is TGTGCCAGCAGCCTCGGACAGGCCTTACTAGCCTATGGCTACACCTTC. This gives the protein CASSLGQALLAYGYTF.